This section outlines one TCR beta chain sequence together with its context. The TCRbeta library was prepared with unique molecular identifiers. In TCRdb, the PCR reads were re-called with MiXCR into one record per CDR3 protein. The sample shows roughly 490,000 distinct CDR3 sequences, roughly 10% of them seen only once. The data originate from a study of T-cell reconstitution after alpha-beta-depleted transplantation in children. V was cut by 1 base and J by 4 bases, with 11 bases left in between. Germline CDR1 LGHNA, CDR2 YSLEER. The CDR3 runs to 15 residues. The chain is built from TRBV4-3 and TRBJ2-1; D is possibly TRBD1 or TRBD2 (5 bases each). The sequencing used PBMCs, mostly from graft donor cells, collected 180 days after TCRalphabeta/CD19-depleted stem cell transplant. The TCR was taken from a female patient aged 2-10 years who had a stem cell transplant for aplastic anemia, so the T cells may come from the graft donor. The CDR3 sequence: CASSQGTGPYNEQFF. The CDR3 region has the DNA TGCGCCAGCAGCCAAGGTACGGGACCGTACAATGAGCAGTTCTTC.